The 28 T cell receptor beta chains given below trace back to one sample, sequenced in a study of blood T cell repertoires in COVID-19. This table comes from immunoSEQ multiplex PCR, and its TCRdb copy is limited to in-frame clones, with some not included. The sample comprises around 300,000 clones, 88% of which are singletons, and 3% rests with the top ten. The specimen was PBMCs or T cells enriched from blood (not recorded which). These TCRs come from a woman aged 50 to 60 who had recovered from COVID-19.

CDR3 region: CASSGRQGYNTEAFF. In DNA form, the CDR3 reads TGTGCCAGCAGTGGACGACAGGGTTATAACACTGAAGCTTTCTTT. The V and J genes are TRBV2 and TRBJ1-1, with 7 bases fitting TRBD1. Germline lookup yields CDR1 SNHLY and CDR2 FYNNEI. J gave up 2 bases and V 4 bases, and 7 bases lay outside the gene matches. The CDR3 consists of 15 residues.

J is TRBJ1-3 and V is TRBV18, with TRBD1 identical over 8 bases. The V segment lost 2 bases and the J segment 5 bases; nucleotides outside the gene matches: 8. There are 16 residues in the CDR3. Germline CDR1 KGHSH, CDR2 LQKENI. The CDR3 sequence: CASSPLGQGERNTIYF. The CDR3 DNA sequence: TGTGCCAGCTCACCATTAGGACAGGGAGAGCGAAACACCATATATTTT. The full variable domain, rest sourced from reference TRBV18 and TRBJ1-3, is NAGVMQNPRHLVRRRGQEARLRCSPMKGHSHVYWYRQLPEEGLKFMVYLQKENIIDESGMPKERFSAEFPKEGPSILRIQQVVRGDSAAYFCASSPLGQGERNTIYFGEGSWLTVV.

This clone was picked up a small number of times. The V and J genes are TRBV15 and TRBJ1-5; D not certain. This CDR3 region has 14 residues. Between the trimmed V and J ends, which lost 1 base and 5 bases, there was a span of 9 bases. CDR1 is LNHNV, CDR2 YYDKDF, per germline (reference sequence). In DNA, the CDR3 is TGTGCCACCAGCAGAGGAGACGGGGATCAGCCCCAGCATTTT. Encoded protein: CATSRGDGDQPQHF.

The chain is built from TRBV5-6 and TRBJ1-2; TRBD1 matches at 11 bases. This CDR3 has 14 residues. With 4 bases clipped from V and 4 bases from J, the junction kept 3 bases outside the gene matches. CDR1 and CDR2 from the germline V gene are SGHDT and YYEEEE. CDR3 residues: CASSRGTGGYGYTF. The CDR3, as DNA: TGTGCCAGCAGCCGGGGGACAGGGGGCTATGGCTACACCTTC.

Here the CDR3 DNA reads TGTGCCAGTAGTTCGACTAGCGCCAACGACTACAATGAGCAGTTCTTC. This translates into CASSSTSANDYNEQFF. The V and J genes are TRBV19 and TRBJ2-1; the match to TRBD2 covers 8 bases. Germline assignment: CDR1 LNHDA and CDR2 SQIVND (reference sequence). The CDR3 has 16 residues. V was pared by 5 bases and J by 3 bases, with 9 bases of the junction left unmatched.

The chain is built from TRBV11-2 and TRBJ2-5; the match to TRBD2 covers 7 bases. Losses at the gene ends were 5 bases for V and 6 bases for J; bases not matched to a gene: 15. Looked up from germline, CDR1 is SGHAT and CDR2 is FQNNGV. This CDR3 is built from 16 residues. The CDR3 bases are TGTGCCAGCAGCGCAGAACTAGCGAGTTCTATTAAGACCCAGTACTTC. Translating gives CASSAELASSIKTQYF.

The V and J genes are TRBV28 and TRBJ1-3; unclear D gene. Germline CDR1 and CDR2: MDHEN and SYDVKM. There are 14 residues in the CDR3. V was clipped by 4 bases and J by 0 bases, with 7 bases between them. The CDR3 loop is CASSSGFSGNTIYF. The CDR3, as DNA: TGTGCCAGCAGTTCCGGGTTCTCTGGAAACACCATATATTTT.

The V gene is TRBV15, the J gene TRBJ1-4, with 10 bases identical to TRBD1. Germline loops: CDR1 LNHNV, CDR2 YYDKDF (reference sequence). Germline trimming cut 5 bases from V and 2 bases from J; bases unmatched to any gene: 5. CDR3 size: 16 residues. The CDR3 DNA follows: TGTGCCACCAGCGAGGGACAGGGGCTGACTAATGAAAAACTGTTTTTT. Amino acids: CATSEGQGLTNEKLFF.

The J gene is TRBJ2-7, the V gene TRBV12-5, with D unclear. The V gene lost 1 base and the J gene lost 8 bases, with 12 bases spanning the gap. CDR3 length: 13 residues. Germline CDR1 reads LGHNT; CDR2 reads FRNRAP. The CDR3 loop is CASGLGTGSQQYF. CDR3 bases: TGTGCTAGTGGTTTGGGCACGGGTAGCCAGCAGTACTTC.

The V gene is TRBV28, the J gene TRBJ1-1; TRBD1 might be the D (6 bases). With 4 bases removed from V and 2 bases from J, the gap between germline ends came to 20 bases. In germline, CDR1 is MDHEN, CDR2 SYDVKM. This CDR3 has 17 amino acids. The CDR3 sequence: CASSSIDTTGLNTEAFF. CDR3 bases: TGTGCCAGCAGTTCCATCGACACGACAGGTTTAAACACTGAAGCTTTCTTT.

The chain uses TRBV19 and TRBJ1-5; D gene ambiguous. The CDR3 spans 15 residues. V gave up 1 base and J gave up 3 bases, with 10 bases separating them. Per the germline V gene, CDR1 is LNHDA and CDR2 is SQIVND (reference sequence). CDR3 DNA sequence: TGTGCCAGTAGTATAGTATCGGGAATCAATCAGCCCCAGCATTTT. It specifies CASSIVSGINQPQHF.

The chain carries TRBV18 and TRBJ1-1; D is unclear. The germline V gene encodes CDR1 KGHSH and CDR2 LQKENI. This CDR3 contains 13 residues. Trimming stripped 4 bases from V and 4 bases from J, with 10 bases between. This chain's CDR3 is CASSQDSLTEAFF. CDR3 bases: TGTGCCAGCTCACAGGACTCCCTCACTGAAGCTTTCTTT.

V and J are TRBV6-2 or TRBV6-3 and TRBJ2-1; the match to TRBD2 covers 12 bases. The germline V gene has CDR1 MNHEY and CDR2 SVGEGT. The CDR3 consists of 15 residues. V lost 6 bases to trimming and J lost 6 bases; unmatched junction nucleotides: 6. Here the CDR3 DNA reads TGTGCCAGCAGCACTAGCGGGGGGCTTGGCAATGAGCAGTTCTTC. This sequence encodes CASSTSGGLGNEQFF.

CDR3: CASSGQGYYGYTF. CDR3 DNA sequence: TGTGCCAGCAGCGGACAGGGGTACTATGGCTACACCTTC. The genes are TRBV7-2 and TRBJ1-2; 9 bases are a match to TRBD1. Germline trimming cut 5 bases from V and 3 bases from J; bases unmatched to any gene: 1. The CDR3 is made up of 13 amino acids. CDR1 is SGHTA, CDR2 FQGNSA, per germline.

The chain joins TRBV7-2 to TRBJ2-3; weak D call: TRBD2 (5 bases). The CDR3 loop spans 15 amino acids. Trimming cost V 1 base and J 4 bases, with 12 bases left between them. Germline lookup yields CDR1 SGHTA and CDR2 FQGNSA. CDR3 coding DNA: TGTGCCAGCAGCTTAGGGGCTTCGGAGGCAGATACGCAGTATTTT. As protein: CASSLGASEADTQYF.

This chain joins TRBV10-3 and TRBJ2-1; TRBD2 matches at 12 bases. The trim removed 2 bases at V and 5 bases at J, leaving 1 base unmatched. The CDR3 is 15 amino acids. Germline-derived CDR1 and CDR2 are ENHRY and SYGVKD. In DNA form, the CDR3 reads TGTGCCATCAGTGAGGGACTAGCGGGAAACAATGAGCAGTTCTTC. Protein product: CAISEGLAGNNEQFF.

This chain uses TRBV12-3 or TRBV12-4 with TRBJ1-2; D is ambiguous. CDR3 length equals 12 residues. V dropped 6 bases and J dropped 7 bases, with 12 bases sitting between them. The CDR3 nucleotides are TGTGCCAGCAGCGCAACACCTCTTGGCTACACCTTC. Its translation is CASSATPLGYTF.

The chain joins TRBV7-3 to TRBJ2-1; TRBD2 matches 8 bases. The CDR3 contains 15 residues. Germline-derived CDR1 and CDR2 are SGHTA and FQGTGA. J gave up 3 bases and V 4 bases, and 5 bases lay outside the gene matches. CDR3 region: CASSSGGTSYNEQFF. CDR3 DNA sequence: TGTGCCAGCAGCTCTGGCGGGACTAGCTACAATGAGCAGTTCTTC.

The chain links TRBV6-5 to TRBJ2-7, with 7 positions matching TRBD1. This CDR3 has 15 residues. CDR1 and CDR2 from the germline V gene are MNHEY and SVGAGI. The V gene end was trimmed by 5 bases and the J gene end by 0 bases; junction bases not matched to a gene: 7. The CDR3 DNA sequence: TGTGCCAGCAGTAACAGGGGATCGAGCTCCTACGAGCAGTACTTC. Its translation is CASSNRGSSSYEQYF.

The chain couples TRBV28 to TRBJ1-1; 8 bases line up with TRBD1. This CDR3 spans 14 amino acids. Germline V CDR1 and CDR2: MDHEN, SYDVKM. V trimming: 7 bases; J trimming: 4 bases; junction bases outside the gene matches: 8. CDR3 amino acids: CASTSGGARTEAFF. The CDR3 DNA is TGTGCCAGCACTTCAGGGGGCGCCCGCACTGAAGCTTTCTTT.

This clone is a singleton in its sample. CDR3 DNA sequence: TGTGCCAGCAGTTTAGGCGGAGGGGGCGCCGATGGCTACACCTTC. It yields the protein CASSLGGGGADGYTF. The V gene is TRBV28, the J gene TRBJ1-2, with 7 bases identical to TRBD1. Germline CDR1 is MDHEN and CDR2 is SYDVKM. This CDR3 is built from 15 residues. The V and J ends lost 2 bases and 6 bases, in that order; junction bases with no gene match: 9.

This chain connects TRBV28 to TRBJ1-5; TRBD1 aligns across 10 bases. CDR3 length equals 17 residues. Germline CDR1 is MDHEN and CDR2 is SYDVKM. The ends lost 4 bases at V and 1 base at J; junction bases unmatched: 7. The CDR3 nucleotides are TGTGCCAGCAGTTCCGCGGACAGGGGGGAAAGCAATCAGCCCCAGCATTTT. It yields the protein CASSSADRGESNQPQHF.

This clone was recorded only once. The chain combines TRBV18 with TRBJ2-7, with D maybe TRBD1 (5 bases). Germline-derived CDR1 and CDR2 are KGHSH and LQKENI. Trimming pared 2 bases from V and 3 bases from J, leaving 11 bases between. The CDR3 has 14 residues. The CDR3 nucleotides read TGTGCCAGCTCACCAAGGACAAGCATCTACGAGCAGTACTTC. Encoded protein: CASSPRTSIYEQYF. Supplemented by reference TRBV18 and TRBJ2-7, the full variable domain reads NAGVMQNPRHLVRRRGQEARLRCSPMKGHSHVYWYRQLPEEGLKFMVYLQKENIIDESGMPKERFSAEFPKEGPSILRIQQVVRGDSAAYFCASSPRTSIYEQYFGPGTRLTVT.

V usage is TRBV28 and J usage is TRBJ2-7; 7 bases map to TRBD1. There are 15 residues in the CDR3. The V gene's germline CDR1 is MDHEN and CDR2 SYDVKM. With V trimmed by 6 bases and J by 6 bases, 14 bases remained unmatched. CDR3 in amino acids: CASRRSGLTGSEQYF. The CDR3 DNA is TGTGCCAGCAGACGCTCGGGTCTGACAGGGTCCGAGCAGTACTTC.

This clone was detected only once. The chain has TRBV7-9 and TRBJ2-3; 8 bases are a match to TRBD1. V shed 2 bases, J shed 9 bases, and the junction held 13 bases outside the gene matches. Germline-derived CDR1 and CDR2 are SEHNR and FQNEAQ (reference sequence). This CDR3 has 16 residues. DNA of the CDR3: TGTGCCAGCAGCTTAACCGGACAGGGCTCCTTTGAAACGCAGTATTTT. Protein sequence: CASSLTGQGSFETQYF.

The V call is TRBV19, the J call TRBJ1-5; D call uncertain. With 1 base removed from V and 3 bases from J, the gap between germline ends came to 13 bases. In germline, CDR1 is LNHDA, CDR2 SQIVND (reference sequence). CDR3 length: 16 residues. The CDR3: CASSIVRVGVNQPQHF. Here the CDR3 DNA reads TGTGCCAGTAGTATAGTGAGGGTGGGAGTCAATCAGCCCCAGCATTTT.

V usage is TRBV29-1 and J usage is TRBJ2-5, with D possibly matching TRBD1 (6 bases). V was trimmed by 1 base and J by 4 bases, leaving 7 bases between them. The V gene's germline CDR1 is SQVTM and CDR2 ANQGSEA. The CDR3 contains 12 residues. The CDR3 sequence: CSVEGRGETQYF. In nucleotides, the CDR3 is TGCAGCGTTGAAGGCAGGGGAGAGACCCAGTACTTC.

The genes are TRBV27 and TRBJ2-7; TRBD1 agrees at 9 bases. Germline V gene lookup returns CDR1 MNHEY and CDR2 SMNVEV (reference sequence). This CDR3 comprises 12 residues. V trimming: 8 bases; J trimming: 3 bases; junction bases outside the gene matches: 2. The CDR3 is CASRDRVYEQYF. CDR3 nucleotides: TGTGCCAGCCGGGACAGGGTCTACGAGCAGTACTTC.